This entry lists 23 T cell receptor beta chains sequenced from one sample in a study of blood T cell repertoires in COVID-19. The method was immunoSEQ multiplex PCR; TCRdb's version includes in-frame clones alone and lacks a portion of them. The repertoire has some 200,000 clones, 65% to 90% of them found once; the top ten carry 8% to 9%. Sequencing used PBMCs or T cells enriched from blood (not recorded which). The receptors shown here come from a woman in her fifties or sixties with acute COVID-19.

V and J are TRBV18 and TRBJ2-5; 8 bases match TRBD2. Trimming at V came to 2 bases and at J to 5 bases, leaving 16 bases not matched to a gene. Germline V lookup: CDR1 KGHSH, CDR2 LQKENI. CDR3 length: 18 residues. The CDR3 here is CASSPGLSGTTIGETQYF. CDR3 sequence (DNA): TGTGCCAGCTCACCAGGCCTTAGCGGGACCACTATCGGGGAGACCCAGTACTTC.

The genes are TRBV29-1 and TRBJ1-1, with D possibly being TRBD1 (6 bases). CDR3 length: 13 amino acids. The germline CDR1 and CDR2 sequences are SQVTM and ANQGSEA. V shed 6 bases and J shed 3 bases, with 14 bases lying between them. CDR3 nucleotide sequence: TGCAGCGTCCCCCAGGGGACGGACACTGAAGCTTTCTTT. It translates to CSVPQGTDTEAFF.

This clone was picked up one time. The V call is TRBV10-3, the J call TRBJ1-4; 11 nucleotides align to TRBD1. The CDR3 length is 14 residues. V was pared by 2 bases and J by 7 bases, with 0 bases of the junction left unmatched. Germline-derived CDR1 and CDR2 are ENHRY and SYGVKD. The CDR3 loop reads CAISEGTGGEKLFF. The CDR3 nucleotides read TGTGCCATCAGTGAGGGGACAGGGGGTGAAAAACTGTTTTTT.

The genes are TRBV28 and TRBJ1-5, with a possible D match to TRBD1 (5 bases). Deletions cut 3 bases from V and 8 bases from J, with 11 bases between. CDR1 is MDHEN, CDR2 SYDVKM, per germline. This CDR3 contains 13 residues. CDR3 loop: CASSLRGWEPQHF. CDR3 DNA: TGTGCCAGCAGTTTGCGGGGCTGGGAGCCCCAGCATTTT.

V gene TRBV3-1 (or the pseudogene TRBV3-2) combines with J gene TRBJ1-6, with D unresolved. CDR1 LGHDT and CDR2 YNNKEL come from the germline V gene (reference sequence). Deletions cut 3 bases from V and 5 bases from J, with 5 bases between. The CDR3 is 13 amino acids. CDR3 amino acids: CASSQSDNSPLHF. The CDR3 DNA reads TGTGCCAGCAGCCAGTCCGATAATTCACCCCTCCACTTT.

The V and J genes are TRBV29-1 and TRBJ2-7; maybe TRBD2 (6 bases). Germline CDR1 is SQVTM and CDR2 is ANQGSEA. The CDR3 extends over 10 amino acids. The ends were cut back, 5 bases at V and 6 bases at J, with 8 bases in the middle. For the CDR3, the DNA is TGCAGCGTTCGCGGGGCCGAGCAGTACTTC. Its protein product is CSVRGAEQYF.

The chain employs TRBV5-1 and TRBJ2-5; possible D gene TRBD1, 6 bases. Trimming stripped 0 bases from V and 2 bases from J, with 8 bases between. Germline-derived CDR1 and CDR2 are SGHRS and YFSETQ. CDR3 length: 14 residues. DNA for the CDR3: TGCGCCAGCAGCTTGGGGGACACTCAAGAGACCCAGTACTTC. Encoded protein: CASSLGDTQETQYF.

The gene calls are TRBV2 and TRBJ2-7, with D possibly being TRBD2 (6 bases). The germline CDR1 and CDR2 sequences are SNHLY and FYNNEI. The V and J ends lost 4 bases and 7 bases respectively, with 11 bases between them. CDR3 length: 12 residues. CDR3: CASSVLAGEQYF. The CDR3 bases are TGTGCCAGCAGTGTACTAGCCGGGGAGCAGTACTTC.

In nucleotides, the CDR3 is TGCGCCAGCAGCTTGTACCATAGCTACGAGCAGTACTTC. This gives the protein CASSLYHSYEQYF. The chain couples TRBV5-1 to TRBJ2-7; D not resolved. CDR3 length: 13 residues. In germline, CDR1 is SGHRS, CDR2 YFSETQ. The V gene lost 1 base and the J gene lost 3 bases, with 8 bases spanning the gap.

This chain connects TRBV12-5 to TRBJ2-2, with TRBD1 matching over 8 bases. The germline V gene has CDR1 LGHNT and CDR2 FRNRAP. The junction had 8 bases not matched to a gene; V was cut back by 5 bases and J by 0 bases. This CDR3 is built from 17 residues. CDR3 sequence reads: CASGSGQGRSNTGELFF. DNA for the CDR3: TGTGCTAGTGGTAGCGGACAGGGAAGATCGAACACCGGGGAGCTGTTTTTT.

This clone has only a few counts. The chain joins TRBV6-5 to TRBJ2-7, with 13 bases matching TRBD2. The junction had 5 bases not matched to a gene; V was cut back by 5 bases and J by 4 bases. CDR3 length equals 15 residues. The germline CDR1 and CDR2 sequences are MNHEY and SVGAGI. For the CDR3, the DNA is TGTGCCAGCAGTAAGACTAGCGGGAGGCAATACGAGCAGTACTTC. Protein: CASSKTSGRQYEQYF.

The chain recombines TRBV2 with TRBJ2-2; tentatively, D is TRBD1 (6 bases). This CDR3 spans 15 amino acids. Germline assignment: CDR1 SNHLY and CDR2 FYNNEI. The V and J ends lost 1 base and 3 bases respectively, with 9 bases between them. The CDR3 is CASSEGTDYTGELFF. In DNA form, the CDR3 reads TGTGCCAGCAGTGAAGGGACAGATTACACCGGGGAGCTGTTTTTT.

The V gene is TRBV7-8, the J gene TRBJ1-2; D may be TRBD1 (6 bases). V lost 3 bases and J 2 bases, leaving 10 bases between the germline ends. The germline V gene encodes CDR1 SGHVS and CDR2 FQNEAQ. This CDR3 is built from 14 residues. In DNA form, the CDR3 reads TGTGCCAGCAGCTTTGTACAGGGAAACTATGGCTACACCTTC. Translating gives CASSFVQGNYGYTF.

The V call is TRBV18, the J call TRBJ1-2; 7 nucleotides line up with TRBD1. Germline CDR1 reads KGHSH; CDR2 reads LQKENI. The CDR3 covers 14 residues. The trim removed 6 bases at V and 8 bases at J, leaving 12 bases unmatched. CDR3 in amino acids: CASSKGTATGGYTF. The CDR3 DNA sequence: TGTGCCAGCTCGAAGGGGACAGCTACCGGGGGCTACACCTTC.

The V gene is TRBV28, the J gene TRBJ1-3; D ambiguous. V dropped 4 bases and J dropped 0 bases, with 4 bases sitting between them. CDR1 and CDR2 from the germline V gene are MDHEN and SYDVKM. CDR3 length equals 13 residues. CDR3 in DNA: TGTGCCAGCAGTTACAGCTCTGGAAACACCATATATTTT. Translated: CASSYSSGNTIYF. Variable domain in full (rest from reference TRBV28 and TRBJ1-3): DVKVTQSSRYLVKRTGEKVFLECVQDMDHENMFWYRQDPGLGLRLIYFSYDVKMKEKGDIPEGYSVSREKKERFSLILESASTNQTSMYLCASSYSSGNTIYFGEGSWLTVV.

This chain uses TRBV18 with TRBJ2-2, with 8 bases identical to TRBD1. With 3 bases clipped from V and 5 bases from J, the junction kept 8 bases outside the gene matches. Per the germline V gene, CDR1 is KGHSH and CDR2 is LQKENI. This CDR3 has 16 residues. The CDR3 coding sequence is TGTGCCAGCTCACCCCCAGCAGGGGGCGGAACCGGGGAGCTGTTTTTT. Translation gives CASSPPAGGGTGELFF.

The chain recombines TRBV30 with TRBJ1-4; D gene unclear. The CDR3 is made up of 14 amino acids. With 2 bases removed from V and 8 bases from J, the gap between germline ends came to 15 bases. Germline V gene lookup returns CDR1 GTSNPN and CDR2 SVGIG (reference sequence). CDR3 DNA: TGTGCCTGGAGTCGGGGTTCCTCCGCCGAAAAACTGTTTTTT. Amino acid sequence: CAWSRGSSAEKLFF.

The chain is built from TRBV6-7 and TRBJ1-5, with D hard to call. TRBV6-7 qualifies as an ORF whose function is uncertain. This CDR3 contains 16 residues. The ends were cut back, 0 bases at V and 0 bases at J, with 9 bases in the middle. The CDR3 here is CASSYSRQYSNQPQHF. CDR3 sequence (DNA): TGTGCCAGCAGTTACTCGAGGCAATATAGCAATCAGCCCCAGCATTTT.

This clone was seen repeatedly, ten times or more. The chain joins TRBV9 to TRBJ1-6; TRBD1 matches at 10 bases. The V and J ends lost 3 bases and 7 bases, in that order; junction bases with no gene match: 1. Germline CDR1 SGDLS, CDR2 YYNGEE. This CDR3 comprises 14 residues. The CDR3 DNA is TGTGCCAGCAGCGGGGGACAGGGGAATTCACCCCTCCACTTT. Translating it yields CASSGGQGNSPLHF.

The chain is built from TRBV5-4 and TRBJ1-2, with 8 bases matching TRBD1. Germline V CDR1 and CDR2: SGHNT, YYREEE (reference sequence). V was clipped by 0 bases and J by 2 bases; unmatched bases: 6. The CDR3 has 16 residues. The DNA of the CDR3 is TGTGCCAGCAGCTTGGACTGGGGACAGGCCAACTATGGCTACACCTTC. Protein: CASSLDWGQANYGYTF.

The J gene is TRBJ2-7, the V gene TRBV7-9; maybe TRBD2 (6 bases). Germline V gene lookup returns CDR1 SEHNR and CDR2 FQNEAQ (reference sequence). This CDR3 is 15 amino acids long. V gave up 7 bases and J gave up 0 bases, with 16 bases separating them. Here the CDR3 DNA reads TGTGCCAGCAAGTGGGACGGGAGCAGCTCCTACGAGCAGTACTTC. It is translated as CASKWDGSSSYEQYF.

The chain joins TRBV5-4 to TRBJ1-2, with 8 bases lining up with TRBD1. J lost 8 bases, V lost 3 bases, and 12 bases had no gene match. Germline-derived CDR1 and CDR2 are SGHNT and YYREEE (reference sequence). The CDR3 is 15 amino acids. This CDR3 is CASSSPTGASFGYTF. CDR3 in DNA: TGTGCCAGCAGCTCGCCGACAGGGGCTTCCTTCGGCTACACCTTC.

With regard to this clone: One junction end does not reproduce the germline sequence, and a read error may be involved. This chain links TRBV7-7 with TRBJ2-7, with no clear D. CDR3 size: 15 residues. In germline, CDR1 is SSHAT, CDR2 FNYEAQ (reference sequence). CDR3 residues: CASSLAREFDYEQYF. As DNA, the CDR3 is TGTGCTAGCAGCTTAGCCCGTGAGTTCGACTACGAGCAGTACTTC.